This TCR beta chain is from a study of shared clonotypes between healthy human individuals. Study-wide context: Donors, aged 18 to 49, were a couple of women and a few men.

In the CD4+ fraction, cells were divided into CD45RA+ naive and CD45RA-negative memory subsets. To note about this clone: The antigen is unknown.

The assay used deep level. Assay used: immunoSEQ multiplex PCR; TCRdb lists only in-frame clones, some missing. The sample lists roughly 520,000 clones, 90% to 97% occurring once. The CDR3 contains 14 residues. Germline CDR1 reads SGHAT; CDR2 reads FQNNGV. V lost 0 bases and J 3 bases, leaving 6 bases between the germline ends. Study-level points and caveats: Clonotype sharing across donors was expected to vary with sequencing depth.

V is TRBV11-2 and J is TRBJ2-1; D gene unclear. Sequencing used naive CD4+ T cells sorted from blood. Subset in this sample: CD45RA+ positively selected. The sequence came from a woman aged 25 to 39 in good health. In DNA, the CDR3 is TGTGCCAGCAGCTTAGATGGTTTCTACAATGAGCAGTTCTTC. Its translation: CASSLDGFYNEQFF.